This entry describes one T cell receptor beta chain. Random hexamers were used to reverse transcribe about 0.45 to 1 ug of RNA. TCRdb analysed the immunoSEQ multiplex PCR reads with MiXCR anew, one entry per CDR3 protein. This sample has around 280,000 distinct CDR3 sequences, with about 85% found just once. The germline CDR1 and CDR2 sequences are LNHDA and SQIVND (reference sequence). V lost 5 bases to trimming and J lost 1 base, with 18 bases between them. CDR3 length: 16 residues. The data originate from a study of CD8 T cells in Susac syndrome. Sequencing of TCR beta was performed on blood CD8+ and CD4+ T cells.

The gene calls are TRBV19 and TRBJ2-7; D possibly uses TRBD1 or TRBD2 (5 bases each). The source material was CD8+ T cells from PBMCs. The clonotype originates from a human donor with multiple sclerosis. CDR3 sequence reads: CASSRREGRGSYEQYF. The CDR3 DNA follows: TGTGCCAGTAGTCGCCGGGAAGGAAGGGGATCCTACGAGCAGTACTTC.